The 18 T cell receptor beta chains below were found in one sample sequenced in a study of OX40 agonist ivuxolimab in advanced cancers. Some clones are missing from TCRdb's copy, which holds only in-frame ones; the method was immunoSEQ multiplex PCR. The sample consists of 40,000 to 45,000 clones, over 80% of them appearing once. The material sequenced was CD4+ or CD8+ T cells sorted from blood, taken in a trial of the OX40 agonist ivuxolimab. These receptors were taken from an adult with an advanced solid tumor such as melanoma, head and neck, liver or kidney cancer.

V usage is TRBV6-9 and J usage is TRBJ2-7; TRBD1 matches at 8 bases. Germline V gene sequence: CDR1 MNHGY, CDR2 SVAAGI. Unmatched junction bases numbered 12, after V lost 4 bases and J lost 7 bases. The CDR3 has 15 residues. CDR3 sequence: CASSFRPGQAREQYF. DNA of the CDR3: TGTGCCAGCAGTTTCAGACCGGGACAGGCTAGGGAGCAGTACTTC.

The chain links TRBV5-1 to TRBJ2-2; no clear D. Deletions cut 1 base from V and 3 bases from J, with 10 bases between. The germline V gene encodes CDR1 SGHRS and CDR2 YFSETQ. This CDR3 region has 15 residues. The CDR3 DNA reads TGCGCCAGCAGCTTGAGGTCTGGCGACACCGGGGAGCTGTTTTTT. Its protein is CASSLRSGDTGELFF.

The CDR3: CASSLNLGTSPGELFF. In DNA, the CDR3 is TGTGCCAGCAGCTTAAATTTGGGGACTAGTCCCGGGGAGCTGTTTTTT. V is TRBV7-6 and J is TRBJ2-2; the match to TRBD2 covers 8 bases. Trimming at V came to 2 bases and at J to 6 bases, leaving 8 bases not matched to a gene. This CDR3 spans 16 amino acids. The germline V gene encodes CDR1 SGHVS and CDR2 FNYEAQ. The entire variable domain, with the rest obtained from reference TRBV7-6 and TRBJ2-2, is as follows: GAGVSQSPRYKVTKRGQDVALRCDPISGHVSLYWYRQALGQGPEFLTYFNYEAQQDKSGLPNDRFSAERPEGSISTLTIQRTEQRDSAMYRCASSLNLGTSPGELFFGEGSRLTVL.

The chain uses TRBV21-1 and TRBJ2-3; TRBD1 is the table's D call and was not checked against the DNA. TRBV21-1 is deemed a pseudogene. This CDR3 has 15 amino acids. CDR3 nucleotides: TGTGCCAGCCGTCTGGGACACCAAAGCACAGATACGCAGTATTTT. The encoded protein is CASRLGHQSTDTQYF.

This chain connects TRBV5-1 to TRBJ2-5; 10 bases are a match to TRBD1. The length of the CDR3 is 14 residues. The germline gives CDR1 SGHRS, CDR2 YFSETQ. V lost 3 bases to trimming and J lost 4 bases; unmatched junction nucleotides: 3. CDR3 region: CASSSTGGSETQYF. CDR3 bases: TGCGCCAGCAGCTCGACAGGGGGCTCAGAGACCCAGTACTTC. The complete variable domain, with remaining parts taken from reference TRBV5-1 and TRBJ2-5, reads KAGVTQTPRYLIKTRGQQVTLSCSPISGHRSVSWYQQTPGQGLQFLFEYFSETQRNKGNFPGRFSGRQFSNSRSEMNVSTLELGDSALYLCASSSTGGSETQYFGPGTRLLVL.

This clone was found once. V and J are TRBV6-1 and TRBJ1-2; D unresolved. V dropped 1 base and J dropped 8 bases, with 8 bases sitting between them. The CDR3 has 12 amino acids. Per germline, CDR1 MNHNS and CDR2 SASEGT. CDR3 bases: TGTGCCAGCAGTGAAGGGCAGCGAGGCTACACCTTC. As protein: CASSEGQRGYTF.

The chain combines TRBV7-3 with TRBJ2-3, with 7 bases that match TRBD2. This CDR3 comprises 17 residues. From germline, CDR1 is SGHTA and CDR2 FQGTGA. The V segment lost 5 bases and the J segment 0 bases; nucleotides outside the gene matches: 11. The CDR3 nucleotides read TGTGCCAGCAGCCCCCAGGGAGGGCCCCTTAGCACAGATACGCAGTATTTT. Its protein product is CASSPQGGPLSTDTQYF.

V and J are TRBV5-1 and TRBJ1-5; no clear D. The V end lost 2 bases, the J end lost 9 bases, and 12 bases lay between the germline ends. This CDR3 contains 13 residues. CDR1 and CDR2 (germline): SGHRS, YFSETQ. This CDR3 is CASSFGSQWPQHF. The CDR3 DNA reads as TGCGCCAGCAGCTTTGGGTCCCAATGGCCCCAGCATTTT. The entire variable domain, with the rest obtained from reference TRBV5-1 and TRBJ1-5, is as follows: KAGVTQTPRYLIKTRGQQVTLSCSPISGHRSVSWYQQTPGQGLQFLFEYFSETQRNKGNFPGRFSGRQFSNSRSEMNVSTLELGDSALYLCASSFGSQWPQHFGDGTRLSIL.

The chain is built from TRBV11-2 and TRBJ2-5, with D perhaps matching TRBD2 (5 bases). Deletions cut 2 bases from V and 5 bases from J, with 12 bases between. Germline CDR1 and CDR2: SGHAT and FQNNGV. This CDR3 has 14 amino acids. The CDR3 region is CASSLIQPGETQYF. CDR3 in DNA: TGTGCCAGCAGCTTAATCCAACCGGGGGAGACCCAGTACTTC.

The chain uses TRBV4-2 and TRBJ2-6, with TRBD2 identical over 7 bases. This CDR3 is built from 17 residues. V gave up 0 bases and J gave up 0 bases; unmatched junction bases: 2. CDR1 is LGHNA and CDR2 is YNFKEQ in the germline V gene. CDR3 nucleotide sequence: TGTGCCAGCAGCCAAGACCGGACTAGCTCTGGGGCCAACGTCCTGACTTTC. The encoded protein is CASSQDRTSSGANVLTF.

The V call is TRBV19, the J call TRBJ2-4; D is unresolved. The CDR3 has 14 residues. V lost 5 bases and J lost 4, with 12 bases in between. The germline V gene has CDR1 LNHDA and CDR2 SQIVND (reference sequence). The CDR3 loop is CASSPRMRKNIQYF. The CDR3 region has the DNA TGTGCCAGTAGTCCCCGGATGCGGAAAAACATTCAGTACTTC.

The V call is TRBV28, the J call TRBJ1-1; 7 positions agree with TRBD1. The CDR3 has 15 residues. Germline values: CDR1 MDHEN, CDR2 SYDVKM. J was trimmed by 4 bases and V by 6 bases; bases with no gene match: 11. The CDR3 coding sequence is TGTGCCAGCAGGACTGACGCAAAGGGGGCCACTGAAGCTTTCTTT. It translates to CASRTDAKGATEAFF.

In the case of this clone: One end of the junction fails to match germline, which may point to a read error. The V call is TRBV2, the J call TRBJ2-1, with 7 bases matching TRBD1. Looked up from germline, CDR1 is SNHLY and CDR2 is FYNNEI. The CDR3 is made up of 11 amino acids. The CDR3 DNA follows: TGTGCCAGCAGTGAGGACAGGACTGAGCTCTTC. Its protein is CASSEDRTELF.

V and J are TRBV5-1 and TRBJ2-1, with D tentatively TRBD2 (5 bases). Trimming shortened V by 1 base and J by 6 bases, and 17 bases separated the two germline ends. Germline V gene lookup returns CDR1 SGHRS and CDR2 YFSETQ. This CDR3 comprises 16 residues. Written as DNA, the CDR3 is TGCGCCAGCAGCTTGAACGCGGCAAGCGGACTCAATGAGCAGTTCTTC. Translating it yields CASSLNAASGLNEQFF.

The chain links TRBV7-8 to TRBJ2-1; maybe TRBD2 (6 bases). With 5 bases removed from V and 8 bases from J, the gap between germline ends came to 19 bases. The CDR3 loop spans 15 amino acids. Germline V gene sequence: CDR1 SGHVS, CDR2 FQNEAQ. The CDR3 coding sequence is TGTGCCAGCAGCCCACGCCGCGGGAAGGACGATGAGCAGTTCTTC. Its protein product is CASSPRRGKDDEQFF.

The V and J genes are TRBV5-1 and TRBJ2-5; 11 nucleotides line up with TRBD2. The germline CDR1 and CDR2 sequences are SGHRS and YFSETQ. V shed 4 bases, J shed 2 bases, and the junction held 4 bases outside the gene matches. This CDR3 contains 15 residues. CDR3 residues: CASSRGLAVQETQYF. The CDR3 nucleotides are TGCGCCAGCAGCAGGGGACTAGCGGTTCAAGAGACCCAGTACTTC. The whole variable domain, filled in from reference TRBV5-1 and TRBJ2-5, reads KAGVTQTPRYLIKTRGQQVTLSCSPISGHRSVSWYQQTPGQGLQFLFEYFSETQRNKGNFPGRFSGRQFSNSRSEMNVSTLELGDSALYLCASSRGLAVQETQYFGPGTRLLVL.

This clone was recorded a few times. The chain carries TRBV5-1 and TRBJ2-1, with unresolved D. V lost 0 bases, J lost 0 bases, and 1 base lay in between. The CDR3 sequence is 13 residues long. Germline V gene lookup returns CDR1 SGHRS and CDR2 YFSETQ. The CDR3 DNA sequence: TGCGCCAGCAGCTTGGACTCCTACAATGAGCAGTTCTTC. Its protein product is CASSLDSYNEQFF.

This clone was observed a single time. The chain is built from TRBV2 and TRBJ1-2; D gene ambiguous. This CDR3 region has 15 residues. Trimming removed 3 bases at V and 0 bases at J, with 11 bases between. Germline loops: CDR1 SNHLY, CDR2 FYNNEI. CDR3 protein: CASSDGWSANYGYTF. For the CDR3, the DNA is TGTGCCAGCAGTGATGGGTGGTCAGCTAACTATGGCTACACCTTC.